This TCR beta chain was found in a study of cytomegalovirus exposure and HLA in healthy donors. This clone was counted a few times. As yet, its antigen is unknown. Study results and caveats: It was reported in a later analysis that an Asian-associated ancestry cluster showed fewer N-insertions than the roughly 670-donor mean. The study labeled around 160 TCR beta chains cytomegalovirus-associated. Owing to their indistinguishability, certain V segments, notably TRBV6-2 and TRBV6-3, were excluded. Most TCR beta V segments were productive about 90% or about 30% of the time in an earlier analysis.

Germline CDR1 is MDHEN and CDR2 is SYDVKM. Between the trimmed V and J ends, which lost 7 bases and 3 bases, there was a span of 9 bases. This CDR3 has 12 amino acids. Primers for the PCR totalled 60 Vbeta and 13 Jbeta. The assay was immunoSEQ multiplex PCR, and TCRdb's table has in-frame clones only and misses some. The sample holds 150,000 to 200,000 clones; about four fifths are singletons and the top ten take 1.5% to 2%. The chain has TRBV28 and TRBJ1-2; weak D call: TRBD1 (5 bases). The material sequenced was PBMCs. The clonotype comes from a man aged 18 to 29 in good health and CMV-seronegative. The CDR3 loop is CASTDRYYGYTF. CDR3 DNA sequence: TGTGCCAGCACCGACAGATACTATGGCTACACCTTC.